This T cell receptor beta chain was observed in a study of T cells in Graves' hyperthyroidism and ophthalmopathy (dated by TCRdb to between 2017 and 2020). For the study in its entirety: To identify distinguishing TCR V-J signatures, a discovery cohort of around 100 patients was used, comprising some 43 with Graves' ophthalmopathy and approximately 57 with stable Graves' hyperthyroidism. Following sampling, methimazole starting at 30 mg daily was given to hyperthyroidism patients, and high-dose intravenous methylprednisolone was given to ophthalmopathy patients. According to the paper, TCR Vbeta CDR3 sequencing was carried out on 135 peripheral blood samples, which came from some 41 ophthalmopathy, fewer than 80 hyperthyroidism and around 17 progressor patients. The 85 to 100 discovery patients were randomly split 7:3 into training and test sets. The study also compared thyroid tissue and blood T-cell repertoires from a handful of Graves' hyperthyroidism patients. Whether ophthalmopathy could be predicted prospectively was tested in an independent validation cohort made up of approximately 19 hyperthyroidism patients plus 17 patients who later progressed to ophthalmopathy.

Broad study findings and their caveats: A model built on a 13 V-J signature distinguished ophthalmopathy from stable hyperthyroidism, reaching around 88% sensitivity and 81.08% specificity in cross-validation and 80%/75% in testing. Sample size was not statistically predetermined, and investigators were not blinded to group allocation. In validation, the model predicted progression to ophthalmopathy a median of roughly 6.1 months before onset, with approximately 70% sensitivity and 72.22% specificity. Most expanded thyroid clonotypes (frequency above 0.001) were also detected in blood, suggesting blood repertoires may reflect thyroid immune responses.

As regards this clonotype: It has no known antigen specificity. Nothing much larger sits one base from this clone, and base qualities are not available.

The TCR beta CDR3 regions were amplified from RNA transcripts. The first round of RT-PCR for the TCR CDR3 was performed with the HTBI primer set and the Qiagen OneStep RT-PCR kit. Libraries were constructed in a second round of multiplex PCR, after which size selection and purification were carried out. The libraries were sequenced on an Illumina HiSeq2000 using paired-end 100 bp reads. The published analysis was carried out like this. SOAPnuke was used to process the raw data, removing reads that contained adapters or uncalled bases, had a mean Phred below 15, or lacked an exact match to the constant primer or identifier. High-quality paired reads were merged using COPE v1.2.5, and each unique nucleotide sequence was defined as a clonotype. Clonotypes were aligned to IMGT TRBV, TRBD and TRBJ reference segments using MiTCR v1.1. The analysis included only V-J combinations with a frequency above 0.0001, which together covered approximately 99% of the repertoires. The TCS score was defined as F50 (clonal expansion) divided by E x V (chaos), with BLOSUM62-based TCRdist calculated between CDR3 peptides within each V-J. Welch's t-statistics and random forest reduced 500 to 550 V-J features to roughly 13, which were used in a naive Bayes classifier (R e1071). The similarity between thyroid and blood repertoires was quantified using the Morisita-Horn index. TCRdb passed the public sequencing reads through fastp at Q25 and MiXCR, retaining productive beta sequences. For every CDR3 protein sequence, its rows merge into one entry that carries the most common genes and DNA. TCRdb, not the authors, supplied the V and J calls. This sample gives around 660,000 distinct CDR3 sequences in total; roughly 45% of them show up just once. The top ten clones comprise under 8% of the sample.

The germline V gene (reference sequence) yields SGHNT for CDR1 and YYREEE for CDR2. The CDR3 has 15 amino acids, counting the end cysteine and phenylalanine. Left in the record is the CDR3 DNA by itself, 45 bases read in frame from the first base. V loses 4 bases at its end and J loses 3 bases; junction bases beyond the gene matches: 10. Any patient with an uncontrolled infection, another autoimmune disease, pregnancy or lactation was excluded. Diagnoses relied on clinical symptoms, serum thyroxine and TRAb, thyroid ultrasound and orbital computed tomography. Total RNA was extracted using Trizol reagent, and RNA quality was assessed on an Agilent 2100 Bioanalyzer.

This clonotype was obtained from an adult man with Graves' disease, either hyperthyroidism or ophthalmopathy (not recorded which). The chain uses TRBV5-4 and TRBJ2-7; the central 7 bases match TRBD1. The sequenced sample consisted of peripheral blood or thyroid tissue (not recorded which). The CDR3 here reads CASSQAVAGGYEQYF. The base sequence is TGTGCCAGCAGCCAAGCGGTCGCAGGGGGCTACGAGCAGTACTTC. With the portions outside the CDR3 filled from the reference TRBV5-4 and TRBJ2-7 genes, the complete variable region becomes ETGVTQSPTHLIKTRGQQVTLRCSSQSGHNTVSWYQQALGQGPQFIFQYYREEENGRGNFPPRFSGLQFPNYSSELNVNALELDDSALYLCASSQAVAGGYEQYFGPGTRLTVT.